The table lists the clone carrying this T cell receptor beta chain with a few counts. The data belong to a study of blood T cell repertoires in COVID-19. Study at large: Acute-phase and convalescent COVID-19 samples originated in the United States, Italy and Spain. T cells, B-cell-depleted T cells, or PBMCs provided the cDNA or gDNA that served as material.

In the authors' methods: Researchers report that nucleated cell counts were estimated from reference gene primer amplification. Sequencing used immunoSEQ multiplex PCR; TCRdb keeps in-frame clones, though not all of them. Clonal size and the V and J genes are those of that table, whereas D and trimming came from the DNA. The table lists 50,000 to 70,000 clones, under 85% of them singletons. This CDR3 contains 13 residues. In germline, CDR1 is SQVTM, CDR2 ANQGSEA. V was pared by 7 bases and J by 5 bases, with 14 bases between. The chain carries TRBV29-1 and TRBJ1-4; weak D call: TRBD1 (5 bases). The TCR originated in a man aged 55 to 69 with acute or convalescent COVID-19. The material sequenced was peripheral blood. The CDR3 reads CSATEDANEKLFF. CDR3 bases: TGCAGCGCGACAGAAGATGCGAATGAAAAACTGTTTTTT.